Below, one T cell receptor beta chain is given with its context. What it binds is not known. The data were obtained in a study of brain T cells in children with intractable seizures. Study findings and constraints: Patients' HCMV serostatus was unknown; virus specificity rests on CDR3 similarity alone. Pre- and post-surgery blood differed in depth, so pre-surgery absences may be undersampling.

Libraries were prepared by immunoSEQ multiplex PCR; TCRdb keeps only in-frame clonotypes and omits some of them. In the table there are about 80,000 clones, approximately 89% of which are singletons. Only cases whose brain tissue showed the highest T cell transcript signatures were sequenced. Patients received at least one anti-epileptic drug before surgery. Germline V lookup: CDR1 MNHNS, CDR2 SASEGT. V lost 0 bases, J lost 5 bases, and 19 bases lay in between. CDR3 size: 17 residues. The TCR comes from a girl aged 2-10 years with Rasmussen encephalitis and intractable seizures. V is TRBV6-1 and J is TRBJ1-2, with D perhaps TRBD1 (5 bases). The material sequenced was peripheral blood, taken at surgery. CDR3 in amino acids: CASSEALRGGSGYGYTF. Here the CDR3 DNA reads TGTGCCAGCAGTGAAGCGCTTCGGGGGGGTTCCGGATATGGCTACACCTTC.